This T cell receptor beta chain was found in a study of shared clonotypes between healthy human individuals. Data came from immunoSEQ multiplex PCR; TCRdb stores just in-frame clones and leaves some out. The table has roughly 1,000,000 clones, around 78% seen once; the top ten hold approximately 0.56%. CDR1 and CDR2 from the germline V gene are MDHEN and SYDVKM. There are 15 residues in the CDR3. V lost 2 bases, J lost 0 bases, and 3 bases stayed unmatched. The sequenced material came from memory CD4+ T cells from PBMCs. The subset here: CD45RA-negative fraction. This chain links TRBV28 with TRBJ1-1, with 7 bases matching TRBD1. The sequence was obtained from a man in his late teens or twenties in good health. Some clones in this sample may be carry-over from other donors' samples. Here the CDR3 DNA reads TGTGCCAGCAGTTTACGACAGGGTATGAACACTGAAGCTTTCTTT. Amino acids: CASSLRQGMNTEAFF.